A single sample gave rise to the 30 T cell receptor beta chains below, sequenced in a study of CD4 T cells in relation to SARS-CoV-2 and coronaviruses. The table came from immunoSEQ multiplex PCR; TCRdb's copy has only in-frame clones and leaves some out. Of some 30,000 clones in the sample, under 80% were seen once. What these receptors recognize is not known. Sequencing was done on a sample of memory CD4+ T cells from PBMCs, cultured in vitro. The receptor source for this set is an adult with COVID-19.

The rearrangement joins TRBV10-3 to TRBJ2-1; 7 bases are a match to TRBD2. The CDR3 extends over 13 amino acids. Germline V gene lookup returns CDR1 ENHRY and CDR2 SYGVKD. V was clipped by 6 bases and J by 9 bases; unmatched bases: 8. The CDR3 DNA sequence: TGTGCCATCAGGAACACGGGGGAGGGTGAGCAGTTCTTC. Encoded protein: CAIRNTGEGEQFF.

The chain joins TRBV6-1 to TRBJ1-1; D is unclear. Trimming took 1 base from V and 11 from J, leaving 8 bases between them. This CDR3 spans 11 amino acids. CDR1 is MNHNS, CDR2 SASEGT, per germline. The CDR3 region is CASSEGLRAFF. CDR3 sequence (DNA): TGTGCCAGCAGTGAAGGGCTTAGGGCTTTCTTT.

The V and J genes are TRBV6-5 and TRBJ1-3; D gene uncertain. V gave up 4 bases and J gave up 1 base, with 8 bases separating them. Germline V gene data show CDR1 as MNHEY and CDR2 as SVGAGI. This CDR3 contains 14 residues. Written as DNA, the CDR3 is TGTGCCAGCAGTTTCGGGTATTCTGGAAACACCATATATTTT. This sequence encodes CASSFGYSGNTIYF.

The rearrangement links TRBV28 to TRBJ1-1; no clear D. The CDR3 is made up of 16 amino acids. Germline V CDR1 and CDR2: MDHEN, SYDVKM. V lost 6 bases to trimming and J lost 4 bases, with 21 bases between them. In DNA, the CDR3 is TGTGCCAGCAGCTTAACCCTCGGACCCTGGGCCACTGAAGCTTTCTTT. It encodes CASSLTLGPWATEAFF.

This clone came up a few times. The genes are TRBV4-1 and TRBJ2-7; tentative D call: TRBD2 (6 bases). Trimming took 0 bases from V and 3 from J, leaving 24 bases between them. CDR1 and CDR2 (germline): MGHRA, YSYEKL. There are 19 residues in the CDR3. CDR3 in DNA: TGCGCCAGCAGCCAAGAGGGGGGAGGACGATACCTAGGATACTACGAGCAGTACTTC. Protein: CASSQEGGGRYLGYYEQYF.

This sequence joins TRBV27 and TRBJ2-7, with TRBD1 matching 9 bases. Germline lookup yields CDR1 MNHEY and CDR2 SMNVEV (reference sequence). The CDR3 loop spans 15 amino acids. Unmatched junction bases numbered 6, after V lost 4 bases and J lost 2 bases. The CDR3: CASSSGTGIAYEQYF. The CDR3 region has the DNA TGTGCCAGCAGTTCTGGGACAGGGATTGCCTACGAGCAGTACTTC.

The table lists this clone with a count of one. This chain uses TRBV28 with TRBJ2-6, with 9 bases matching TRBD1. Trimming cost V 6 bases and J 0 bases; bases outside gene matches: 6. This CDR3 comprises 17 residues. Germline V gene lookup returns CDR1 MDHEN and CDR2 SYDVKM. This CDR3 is CASSTGGAGSGANVLTF. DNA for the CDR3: TGTGCCAGCAGCACAGGGGGCGCAGGCTCTGGGGCCAACGTCCTGACTTTC.

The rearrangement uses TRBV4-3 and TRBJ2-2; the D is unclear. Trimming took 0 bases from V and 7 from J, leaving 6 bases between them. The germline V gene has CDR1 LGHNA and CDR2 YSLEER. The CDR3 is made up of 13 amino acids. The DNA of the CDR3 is TGCGCCAGCAGCCAAGATTACGGCGGGGAGCTGTTTTTT. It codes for CASSQDYGGELFF.

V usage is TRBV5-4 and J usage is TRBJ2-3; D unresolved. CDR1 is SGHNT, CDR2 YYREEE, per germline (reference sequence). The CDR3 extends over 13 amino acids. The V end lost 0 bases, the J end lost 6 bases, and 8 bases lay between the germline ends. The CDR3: CASSLDRSDTQYF. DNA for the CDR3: TGTGCCAGCAGCTTGGATCGGTCTGATACGCAGTATTTT. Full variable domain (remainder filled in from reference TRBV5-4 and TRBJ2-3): ETGVTQSPTHLIKTRGQQVTLRCSSQSGHNTVSWYQQALGQGPQFIFQYYREEENGRGNFPPRFSGLQFPNYSSELNVNALELDDSALYLCASSLDRSDTQYFGPGTRLTVL.

The CDR3 loop reads CASKALAGDTQYF. As DNA, the CDR3 is TGTGCCAGCAAGGCGCTAGCGGGAGATACGCAGTATTTT. The chain employs TRBV3-1 (or the pseudogene TRBV3-2) and TRBJ2-3, with 8 bases fitting TRBD2. From germline, CDR1 is LGHDT and CDR2 YNNKEL (reference sequence). The ends lost 7 bases at V and 5 bases at J; junction bases unmatched: 5. The CDR3 is 13 amino acids.

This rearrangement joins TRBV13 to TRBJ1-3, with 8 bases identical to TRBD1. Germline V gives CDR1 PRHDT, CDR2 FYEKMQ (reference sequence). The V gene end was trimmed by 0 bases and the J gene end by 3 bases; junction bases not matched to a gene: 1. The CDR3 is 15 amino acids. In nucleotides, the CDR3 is TGTGCCAGCAGCTTAGGCAGGGGGCTTGGAAACACCATATATTTT. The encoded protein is CASSLGRGLGNTIYF.

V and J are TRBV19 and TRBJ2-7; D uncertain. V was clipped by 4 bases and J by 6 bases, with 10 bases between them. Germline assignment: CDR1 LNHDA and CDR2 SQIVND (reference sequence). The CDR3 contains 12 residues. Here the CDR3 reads CASSNSLSEQYF. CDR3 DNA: TGTGCCAGTAGTAACTCCCTGAGCGAGCAGTACTTC.

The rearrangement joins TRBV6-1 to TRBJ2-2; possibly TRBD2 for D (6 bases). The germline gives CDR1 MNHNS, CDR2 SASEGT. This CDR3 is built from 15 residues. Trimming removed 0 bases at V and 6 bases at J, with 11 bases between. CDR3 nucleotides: TGTGCCAGCAGTGAAGCCGGGACTTACTCCGGGGAGCTGTTTTTT. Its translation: CASSEAGTYSGELFF.

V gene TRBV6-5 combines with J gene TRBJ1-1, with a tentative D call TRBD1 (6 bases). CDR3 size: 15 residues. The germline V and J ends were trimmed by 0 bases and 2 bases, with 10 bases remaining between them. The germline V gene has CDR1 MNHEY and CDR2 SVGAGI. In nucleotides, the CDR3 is TGTGCCAGCAGTTACTCGCCGACAGGTAACACTGAAGCTTTCTTT. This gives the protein CASSYSPTGNTEAFF.

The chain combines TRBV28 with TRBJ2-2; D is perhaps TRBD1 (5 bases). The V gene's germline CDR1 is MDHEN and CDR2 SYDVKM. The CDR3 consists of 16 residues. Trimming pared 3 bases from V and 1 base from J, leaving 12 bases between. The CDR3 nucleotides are TGTGCCAGCAGTTTTATCCGACAGTTGAACACCGGGGAGCTGTTTTTT. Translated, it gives CASSFIRQLNTGELFF.

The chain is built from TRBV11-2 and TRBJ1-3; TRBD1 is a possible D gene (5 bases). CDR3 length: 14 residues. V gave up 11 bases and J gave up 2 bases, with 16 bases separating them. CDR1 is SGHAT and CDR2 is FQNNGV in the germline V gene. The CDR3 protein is CARGPPWTGNTIYF. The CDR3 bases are TGTGCCCGGGGACCTCCGTGGACTGGAAACACCATATATTTT.

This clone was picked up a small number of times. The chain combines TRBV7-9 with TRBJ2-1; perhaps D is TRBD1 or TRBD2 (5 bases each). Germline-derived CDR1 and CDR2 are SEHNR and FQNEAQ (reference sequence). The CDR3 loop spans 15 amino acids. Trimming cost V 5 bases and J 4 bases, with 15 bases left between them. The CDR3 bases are TGTGCCAGCAGCCCCTACCGGGGCGCGTACAATGAGCAGTTCTTC. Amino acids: CASSPYRGAYNEQFF.

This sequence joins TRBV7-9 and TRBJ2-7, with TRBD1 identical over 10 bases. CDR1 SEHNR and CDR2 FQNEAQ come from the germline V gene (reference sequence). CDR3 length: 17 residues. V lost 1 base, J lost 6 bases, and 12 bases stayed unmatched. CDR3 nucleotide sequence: TGTGCCAGCAGCTTAGGAGGGGGTGGGACAGGGGATTCCGAGCAGTACTTC. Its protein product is CASSLGGGGTGDSEQYF.

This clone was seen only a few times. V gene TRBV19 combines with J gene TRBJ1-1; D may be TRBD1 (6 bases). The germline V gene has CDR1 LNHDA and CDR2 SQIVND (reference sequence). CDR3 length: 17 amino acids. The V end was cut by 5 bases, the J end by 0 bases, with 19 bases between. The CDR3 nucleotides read TGTGCCAGTAGTCTACGTGGGGGGCGGCAGATGAACACTGAAGCTTTCTTT. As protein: CASSLRGGRQMNTEAFF.

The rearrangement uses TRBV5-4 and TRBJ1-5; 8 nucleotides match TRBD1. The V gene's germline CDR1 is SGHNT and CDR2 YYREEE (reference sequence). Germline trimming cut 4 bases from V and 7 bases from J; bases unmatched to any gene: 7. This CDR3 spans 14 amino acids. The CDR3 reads CASSLDREGQPQHF. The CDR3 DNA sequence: TGTGCCAGCAGCCTGGACAGGGAGGGCCAGCCCCAGCATTTT.

The CDR3 region is CASSLTEIEAFF. The CDR3 DNA reads as TGTGCCAGCAGCCTGACAGAAATTGAAGCTTTCTTT. This rearrangement joins TRBV7-9 to TRBJ1-1, with a tentative D call TRBD1 (5 bases). This CDR3 contains 12 residues. The germline V and J ends were trimmed by 5 bases and 7 bases, with 11 bases remaining between them. Per germline, CDR1 SEHNR and CDR2 FQNEAQ (reference sequence).

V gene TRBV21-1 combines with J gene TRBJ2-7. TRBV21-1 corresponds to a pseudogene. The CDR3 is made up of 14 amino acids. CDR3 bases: TGTGCCAGCAGTCAAGGCCCCTCGGTTCACGAGCAGTACTTC. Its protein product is CASSQGPSVHEQYF.

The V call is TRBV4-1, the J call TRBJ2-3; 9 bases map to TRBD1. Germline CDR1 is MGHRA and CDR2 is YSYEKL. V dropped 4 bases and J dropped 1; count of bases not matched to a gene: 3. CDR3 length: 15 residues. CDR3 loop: CASSPRTGGTDTQYF. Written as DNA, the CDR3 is TGCGCCAGCAGCCCCCGGACAGGGGGCACAGATACGCAGTATTTT.

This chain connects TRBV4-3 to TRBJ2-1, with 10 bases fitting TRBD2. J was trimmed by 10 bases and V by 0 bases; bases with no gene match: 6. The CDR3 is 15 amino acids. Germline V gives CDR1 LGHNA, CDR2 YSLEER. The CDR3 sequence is CASSQETSGVEEQFF. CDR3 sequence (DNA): TGCGCCAGCAGCCAAGAAACTAGCGGGGTCGAGGAGCAGTTCTTC.

CDR3 region: CASSPGDGAYNEQFF. CDR3 nucleotide sequence: TGTGCCAGCTCCCCTGGGGACGGGGCCTACAATGAGCAGTTCTTC. The gene calls are TRBV18 and TRBJ2-1; possibly TRBD1 or TRBD2 for D (5 bases each). Germline CDR1 KGHSH, CDR2 LQKENI. The CDR3 is made up of 15 amino acids. The V end lost 6 bases, the J end lost 2 bases, and 14 bases lay between the germline ends.

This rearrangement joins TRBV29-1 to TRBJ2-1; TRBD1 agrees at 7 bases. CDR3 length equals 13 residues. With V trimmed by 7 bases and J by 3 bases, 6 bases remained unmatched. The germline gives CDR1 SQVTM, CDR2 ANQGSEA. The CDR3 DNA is TGCAGCGCGGGACAGACAATCTACAATGAGCAGTTCTTC. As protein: CSAGQTIYNEQFF.

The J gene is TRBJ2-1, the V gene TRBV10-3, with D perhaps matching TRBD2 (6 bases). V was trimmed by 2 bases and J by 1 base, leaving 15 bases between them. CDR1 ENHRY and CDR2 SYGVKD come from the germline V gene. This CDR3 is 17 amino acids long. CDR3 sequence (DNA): TGTGCCATCAGTGAGCCTAAAGGGGACTTGTCCTACAATGAGCAGTTCTTC. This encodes CAISEPKGDLSYNEQFF.

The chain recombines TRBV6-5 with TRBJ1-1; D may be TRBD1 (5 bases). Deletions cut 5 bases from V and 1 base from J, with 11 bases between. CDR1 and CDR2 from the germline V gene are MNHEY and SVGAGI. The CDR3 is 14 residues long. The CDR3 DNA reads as TGTGCCAGCAGTCGCGGGGACGGGAACACTGAAGCTTTCTTT. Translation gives CASSRGDGNTEAFF.

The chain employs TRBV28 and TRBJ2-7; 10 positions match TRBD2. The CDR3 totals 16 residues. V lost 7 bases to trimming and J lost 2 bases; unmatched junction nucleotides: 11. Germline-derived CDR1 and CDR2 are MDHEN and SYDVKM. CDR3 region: CASIPVAGGDPYEQYF. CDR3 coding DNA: TGTGCCAGCATCCCGGTAGCGGGAGGAGACCCCTACGAGCAGTACTTC.

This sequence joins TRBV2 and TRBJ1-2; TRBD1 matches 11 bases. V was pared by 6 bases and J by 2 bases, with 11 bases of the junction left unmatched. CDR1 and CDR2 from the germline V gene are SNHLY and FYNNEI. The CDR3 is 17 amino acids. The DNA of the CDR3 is TGTGCCAGCAGCTCCCACCCGGGACAGGGGGTGAACTATGGCTACACCTTC. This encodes CASSSHPGQGVNYGYTF.